This T cell receptor beta chain was sequenced in a study of T-cell reconstitution after alpha-beta-depleted transplantation in children. Worth noting for this clonotype: Its antigen is unidentified.

Unique molecular identifiers tagged the TCRbeta library. TCRdb recomputed calls from the PCR reads with MiXCR, one row per CDR3 protein. Among about 250,000 distinct CDR3 sequences listed, 20% to 30% were seen once. Study-wide results and caveats: Expanded graft clones numbering several hundred reportedly gave rise to alpha-beta T cells about two months after transplant. T cells produced anew were the main source of T-cell counts and diversity one year after transplant. Surviving recipient T cells and thymic progenitors underlay high day-60 TCRbeta diversity in some patients.

This CDR3 is built from 13 residues. V was trimmed by 5 bases and J by 3 bases, leaving 11 bases between them. In germline, CDR1 is MDHEN, CDR2 SYDVKM. The chain uses TRBV28 and TRBJ2-7, with D uncertain. The TCR sequence derives from a female patient between 2 and 10 years old who had a stem cell transplant for congenital amegakaryocytic thrombocytopenia, so the T cells may come from the graft donor. The sample in question was PBMCs, mostly from graft donor cells, obtained 360 days after TCRalphabeta/CD19-depleted stem cell transplant. Here the CDR3 DNA reads TGTGCCAGCAGTGGACCCACGGTCTACGAGCAGTACTTC. Its protein product is CASSGPTVYEQYF.